The 4 T cell receptor beta chains in this list originate from one sample, sequenced in a study of T cells after somatic rescue of genetic block. Using immunoSEQ multiplex PCR, the repertoire was profiled, and TCRdb retains in-frame clones only, with some absent. The sample contains tens of thousands of clones, 92% of which appear only once. Sequenced: peripheral blood mononuclear cells (PBMCs). The source is a man in his forties.

The genes are TRBV9 and TRBJ1-2; 9 bases are shared with TRBD1. Germline trimming cut 3 bases from V and 6 bases from J; bases unmatched to any gene: 0. The germline V gene encodes CDR1 SGDLS and CDR2 YYNGEE. The CDR3 is made up of 12 amino acids. CDR3 region: CASSGTGDGYTF. As DNA, the CDR3 is TGTGCCAGCAGCGGGACAGGGGATGGCTACACCTTC. The full variable domain, in which reference TRBV9 and TRBJ1-2 provide the parts outside the CDR3, is DSGVTQTPKHLITATGQRVTLRCSPRSGDLSVYWYQQSLDQGLQFLIQYYNGEERAKGNILERFSAQQFPDLHSELNLSSLELGDSALYFCASSGTGDGYTFGSGTRLTVV.

J is TRBJ2-2 and V is TRBV5-1, with a tentative D call TRBD1 (6 bases). This CDR3 has 16 amino acids. V was trimmed by 0 bases and J by 6 bases, leaving 15 bases between them. Germline V gene lookup returns CDR1 SGHRS and CDR2 YFSETQ. For the CDR3, the DNA is TGCGCCAGCAGCTTGGAAGGGCAGGGGAGTCCCGGGGAGCTGTTTTTT. Its protein is CASSLEGQGSPGELFF.

The chain's CDR3 is CASSRDQGYYEQYF. In DNA, the CDR3 is TGCGCCAGCAGCCGGGACCAGGGCTATTACGAGCAGTACTTC. J is TRBJ2-7 and V is TRBV5-1; D possibly matches TRBD1 or TRBD2 (5 bases each). The germline CDR1 and CDR2 sequences are SGHRS and YFSETQ. The CDR3 spans 14 residues. The V end was cut by 4 bases, the J end by 4 bases, with 15 bases between.

This chain connects TRBV6-6 to TRBJ2-3; D possibly corresponds to TRBD2 (7 bases). The CDR3 covers 14 residues. Germline lookup yields CDR1 MNHNY and CDR2 SVGAGI (reference sequence). Trimming stripped 9 bases from V and 3 bases from J, with 16 bases between. CDR3: CASQTGGSTDTQYF. The CDR3 region has the DNA TGTGCCAGTCAGACAGGCGGGAGTACAGATACGCAGTATTTT.